This entry features one T cell receptor (beta chain) sequence. Its antigen is unidentified. The protocol was immunoSEQ multiplex PCR, while the TCRdb copy is restricted to in-frame clones and leaves out a portion. Counted here are about 85,000 clones, around 85% occurring once; the ten biggest clones make up approximately 7%. This entry is derived from a study of T cell responses to AZD1222 COVID-19 vaccine. Study-level background: Second-dose intervals near 4 or 12 weeks were combined. General study points: Sampled repertoires all dated from after the peak T cell response. Females made up more of the donors, who were largely white British, and clonal diversity may have come out too low.

CDR1 is KGHSH and CDR2 is LQKENI in the germline V gene. J was trimmed by 3 bases and V by 6 bases; bases with no gene match: 5. The CDR3 totals 15 residues. The source is an adult in good health. The genes are TRBV18 and TRBJ2-3; 11 positions match TRBD1. The material sequenced was peripheral blood, taken on day 0 of AZD1222 vaccination. The CDR3 region has the DNA TGTGCCAGCTCTCGGGGACAGGGGGAGACAGATACGCAGTATTTT. Protein: CASSRGQGETDTQYF. Full variable domain (remainder filled in from reference TRBV18 and TRBJ2-3): NAGVMQNPRHLVRRRGQEARLRCSPMKGHSHVYWYRQLPEEGLKFMVYLQKENIIDESGMPKERFSAEFPKEGPSILRIQQVVRGDSAAYFCASSRGQGETDTQYFGPGTRLTVL.